A selection of T cell receptor beta chains follows, all from one sample in a study of early T cells in non-severe SARS-CoV-2 infection. TCRdb ran MiXCR on the 5' RACE reads and lists one entry per CDR3 protein. The data show more than 20,000 distinct CDR3 sequences, with roughly 4.1% seen just once and 15% to 20% held by the top ten. The sequencing input was whole blood. The receptors come from an adult who was a healthcare worker with PCR-confirmed SARS-CoV-2 infection or an uninfected control (not recorded which). CDR3s include the opening cysteine and the closing phenylalanine or tryptophan. D genes are given only for firm matches. Size values are once, few and many counts, or a class for expanded clones, and some rows have none.

many,TRBD1,TRBJ2-3,TRBV4-2,TGTGCCAGCAGCAAGTATTCGATGAGAGGACAGGGGAGTACAGATACGCAGTATTTT,CASSKYSMRGQGSTDTQYF
many,NA,TRBJ2-5,TRBV7-3,TGTGCCAGCAGCTTTGGGGCAGAAGAGACCCAGTACTTC,CASSFGAEETQYF
few,NA,TRBJ1-1,TRBV20-1,TGCAGTGCTAGACAAAGAGAACAACCAGGTTTGAACACTGAAGCTTTCTTT,CSARQREQPGLNTEAFF
NA,NA,TRBJ2-7,TRBV11-2,TGTGCCAGCAGCTCCGGTGGTTCAGGAATCTACGAGCAGTACTTC,CASSSGGSGIYEQYF
many,NA,TRBJ1-1,TRBV6-2/TRBV6-3,TGTGCCAGCGCCAGGACGGGGAGAGAAGCTTTCTTT,CASARTGREAFF
NA,NA,TRBJ2-7,TRBV5-4,TGTGCCAGCAGCTTTGGCAGCACAACCTACGAGCAGTACTTC,CASSFGSTTYEQYF
medium-sized,NA,TRBJ2-5,TRBV7-2,TGTGCCAGCACCGCGGACAGCCAAGAGACCCAGTACTTC,CASTADSQETQYF
many,NA,TRBJ2-1,TRBV11-2,TGTGCCAGCAGCTTAGATTGGTCAAGCAGCTCCTACAATGAGCAGTTCTTC,CASSLDWSSSSYNEQFF
NA,TRBD2,TRBJ2-7,TRBV5-4,TGTGCCAGCAGCTCCCGGGGGGTACTTTACGAGCAGTACTTC,CASSSRGVLYEQYF
few,NA,TRBJ1-3,TRBV3-1,TGTGCCAGCAGCCAAGATGGAGGTTTTCGCATATATTTT,CASSQDGGFRIYF
few,NA,TRBJ1-6,TRBV6-5,TGTGCCAGCAGTTACGGGGGATGGGAAAACTCACCCCTCCACTTT,CASSYGGWENSPLHF
NA,TRBD2,TRBJ2-7,TRBV20-1,TGCAGTGCGCTGACTAGCGGGAGATCTCGCTACGAGCAGTACTTC,CSALTSGRSRYEQYF
NA,TRBD1,TRBJ1-6,TRBV5-1,TGCGCCAGCAGCCCCGGACAGGGGAGTTCACCCCTCCACTTT,CASSPGQGSSPLHF
many,NA,TRBJ2-3,TRBV7-2,TGTGCCAGCAGCTTAACACAGGACAGCACAGATACGCAGTATTTT,CASSLTQDSTDTQYF
many,NA,TRBJ2-7,TRBV7-8,TGTGCCAGCAGCCCCCAGCCAAAGCGGGCGATGGGGGACTACGAGCAGTACTTC,CASSPQPKRAMGDYEQYF
many,NA,TRBJ1-1,TRBV29-1,TGCAGCGCCTCGGACAGTATGAACACTGAAGCTTTCTTT,CSASDSMNTEAFF
few,NA,TRBJ2-1,TRBV24-1,TGTGCCACCAGTCCGCGGACAGCCGGACCGTACAATGAGCAGTTCTTC,CATSPRTAGPYNEQFF
many,NA,TRBJ2-3,TRBV18,TGTGCCAGCTCGCGAACAGGGATAGATACGCAGTATTTT,CASSRTGIDTQYF
many,NA,TRBJ2-2,TRBV25-1,TGTGCCAGCAGTGTATCGGCAGGCCTTCCCACCGGGGAGCTGTTTTTT,CASSVSAGLPTGELFF
NA,NA,TRBJ1-1,TRBV7-2,TGTGCCAGCAGCTTACAACAGGCCACCCAAGGGGCTTTCTTT,CASSLQQATQGAFF
many,NA,TRBJ2-1,TRBV6-5,TGTGCCAGCAGTCCCACTCTAGCCCCCGATGAGCAGTTCTTC,CASSPTLAPDEQFF
NA,TRBD2,TRBJ2-6,TRBV6-2/TRBV6-3,TGTGCCAGCAGAGCGGGATCTGGGGCCAACGTCCTGACTTTC,CASRAGSGANVLTF
few,TRBD2,TRBJ2-1,TRBV7-9,TGTGCCAGCAGCCGGAGCGGGAGTAACAATGAGCAGTTCTTC,CASSRSGSNNEQFF
many,TRBD1,TRBJ2-7,TRBV12-3/TRBV12-4,TGTGCCAGCAGTCCCGGGACAGGGGAGTCAGACTTC,CASSPGTGESDF
many,TRBD2,TRBJ2-1,TRBV15,TGTGCCACCAGCAGAGATTTAACTAGCGGGAGGACGTACAATGAGCAGTTCTTC,CATSRDLTSGRTYNEQFF
many,NA,TRBJ2-7,TRBV6-1,TGTGCCAGCAGTCGCTTCCCGGTGGGCCTATACGAGCAGTACTTC,CASSRFPVGLYEQYF
many,NA,TRBJ2-5,TRBV25-1,TGTGCCAGCAGTGAATTCCACGGTAGTGAGACCCAGTACTTC,CASSEFHGSETQYF
many,NA,TRBJ1-1,TRBV6-6,TGTGCCAGCAGTACAAAGACAGGCCCACCTTTGAACACTGAAGCTTTCTTT,CASSTKTGPPLNTEAFF
NA,NA,TRBJ1-5,TRBV28,TGTGCCAGCAGTTTACGGGGAGAAAATAGCAATCAGCCCCAGCATTTT,CASSLRGENSNQPQHF
many,TRBD1,TRBJ2-4,TRBV28,TGTGCCAGCAGGACCCACAGGGGACCCAAAAACATTCAGTACTTC,CASRTHRGPKNIQYF
many,NA,TRBJ1-1,TRBV3-1,TGTGCCAGCAGCCAAGATACTTTGACCGCGAACACTGAAGCTTTCTTT,CASSQDTLTANTEAFF
many,NA,TRBJ2-1,TRBV5-1,TGCGCCAGCAACATGGGCACAGGGACGTACAATGAGCAGTTCTTC,CASNMGTGTYNEQFF
many,TRBD1,TRBJ1-1,TRBV29-1,TGCAGCGTGGGGACAGGGAACACTGAAGCTTTCTTT,CSVGTGNTEAFF
many,TRBD2,TRBJ2-1,TRBV7-3,TGTGCCAGCAGCCAGGGGGCTAGCGGGAGAGGTGAGCAGTTCTTC,CASSQGASGRGEQFF
many,NA,TRBJ2-2,TRBV2,TGTGCCAGCAGCGAAGAGGGAAGTAGGACCGGGGAGCTGTTTTTT,CASSEEGSRTGELFF
many,TRBD2,TRBJ2-2,TRBV5-4,TGTGCCAGCAGCTTAGCGGGAATTACCCCCCCCGGGGAGCTGTTTTTT,CASSLAGITPPGELFF
few,NA,TRBJ2-5,TRBV29-1,TGCAGCGCTGTCGACCCAAAGGAGACCCAGTACTTC,CSAVDPKETQYF
many,NA,TRBJ2-7,TRBV4-1,TGCGCCAGCAGCCAAGCTCCGGGGTTCTACGAGCAGTACTTC,CASSQAPGFYEQYF
many,TRBD1,TRBJ1-1,TRBV12-3/TRBV12-4,TGTGCCAGCAGTCCTTCCGGGACAGGGGCCACTGAAGCTTTCTTT,CASSPSGTGATEAFF
many,TRBD2,TRBJ2-2,TRBV4-1,TGCGCCAGCAGCCAAACTAGCGTTCTCGGGGAGCTGTTTTTT,CASSQTSVLGELFF
many,NA,TRBJ2-7,TRBV3-1,TGTGCCAGCAGCCCGGGAAACACCTACGAGCAGTACTTC,CASSPGNTYEQYF
many,NA,TRBJ2-7,TRBV29-1,TGCAGCGTTGAAGATTCAAGAGACGAGCAGTACTTC,CSVEDSRDEQYF
many,NA,TRBJ1-1,TRBV7-7,TGTGCTAGCAGCTCGGGACTGCCTGGGGCTGAAGCTTTCTTT,CASSSGLPGAEAFF